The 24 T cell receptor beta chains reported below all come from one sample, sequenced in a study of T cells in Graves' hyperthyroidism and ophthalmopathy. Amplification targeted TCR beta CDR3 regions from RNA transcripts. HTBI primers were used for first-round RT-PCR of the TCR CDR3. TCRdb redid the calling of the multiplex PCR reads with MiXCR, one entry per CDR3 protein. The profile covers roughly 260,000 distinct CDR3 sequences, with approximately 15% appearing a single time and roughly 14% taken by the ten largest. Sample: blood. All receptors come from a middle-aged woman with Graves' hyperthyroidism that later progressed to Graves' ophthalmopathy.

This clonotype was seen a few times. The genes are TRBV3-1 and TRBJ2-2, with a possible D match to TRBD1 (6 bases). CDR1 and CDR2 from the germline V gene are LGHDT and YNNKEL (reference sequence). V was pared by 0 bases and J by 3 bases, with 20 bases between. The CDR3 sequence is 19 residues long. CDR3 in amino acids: CASSQEAGDLWMYTGELFF. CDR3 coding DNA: TGTGCCAGCAGCCAAGAGGCAGGGGATCTATGGATGTACACCGGGGAGCTGTTTTTT.

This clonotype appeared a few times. The CDR3 here is CASGSSGPTDTQYF. The CDR3 nucleotides are TGCGCCAGCGGGTCTAGCGGTCCCACAGATACGCAGTATTTT. The rearrangement links TRBV5-1 to TRBJ2-3; 7 nucleotides align to TRBD2. This CDR3 has 14 amino acids. In germline, CDR1 is SGHRS, CDR2 YFSETQ. V gave up 7 bases and J gave up 2 bases; unmatched junction bases: 7.

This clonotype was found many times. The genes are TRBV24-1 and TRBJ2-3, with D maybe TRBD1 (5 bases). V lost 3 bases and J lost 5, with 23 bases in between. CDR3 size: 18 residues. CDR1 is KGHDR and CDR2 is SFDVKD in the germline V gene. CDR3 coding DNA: TGTGCCACCAGTGATCTACCTGACAGCCTTTGGGATAGAGATACGCAGTATTTT. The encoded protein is CATSDLPDSLWDRDTQYF.

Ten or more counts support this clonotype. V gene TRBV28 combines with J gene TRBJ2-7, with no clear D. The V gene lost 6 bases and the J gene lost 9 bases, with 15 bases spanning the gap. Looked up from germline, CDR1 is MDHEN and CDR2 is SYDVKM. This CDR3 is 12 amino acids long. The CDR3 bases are TGTGCCAGCAGCCGTGGAAATTTGGTGCAGTACTTC. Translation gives CASSRGNLVQYF.

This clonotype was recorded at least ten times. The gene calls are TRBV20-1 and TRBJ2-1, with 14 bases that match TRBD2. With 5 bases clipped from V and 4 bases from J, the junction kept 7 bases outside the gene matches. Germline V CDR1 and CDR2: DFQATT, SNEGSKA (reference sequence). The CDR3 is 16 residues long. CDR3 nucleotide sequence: TGCAGTGCTTATGGACTAGCGGGAGGTAATTACAATGAGCAGTTCTTC. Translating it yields CSAYGLAGGNYNEQFF.

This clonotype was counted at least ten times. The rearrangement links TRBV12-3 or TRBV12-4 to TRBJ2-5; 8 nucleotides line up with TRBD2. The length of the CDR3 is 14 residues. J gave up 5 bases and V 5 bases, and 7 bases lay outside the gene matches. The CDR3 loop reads CASSPGGDRETQYF. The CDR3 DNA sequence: TGTGCCAGCAGTCCCGGGGGGGACCGGGAGACCCAGTACTTC.

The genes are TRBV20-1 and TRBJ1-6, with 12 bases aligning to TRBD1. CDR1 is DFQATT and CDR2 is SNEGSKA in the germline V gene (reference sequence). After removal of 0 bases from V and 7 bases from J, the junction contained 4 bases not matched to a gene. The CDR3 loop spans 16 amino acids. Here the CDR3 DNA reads TGCAGTGCTAGAGATCGTGGGACAGGGGGCAATTCACCCCTCCACTTT. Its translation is CSARDRGTGGNSPLHF.

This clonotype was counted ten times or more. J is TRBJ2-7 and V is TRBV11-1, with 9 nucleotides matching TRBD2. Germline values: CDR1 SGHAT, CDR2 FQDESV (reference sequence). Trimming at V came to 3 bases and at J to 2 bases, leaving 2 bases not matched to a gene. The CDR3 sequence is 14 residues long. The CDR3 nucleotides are TGTGCCAGCAGCTTCGCGGGAGGGCCCTACGAGCAGTACTTC. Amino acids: CASSFAGGPYEQYF.

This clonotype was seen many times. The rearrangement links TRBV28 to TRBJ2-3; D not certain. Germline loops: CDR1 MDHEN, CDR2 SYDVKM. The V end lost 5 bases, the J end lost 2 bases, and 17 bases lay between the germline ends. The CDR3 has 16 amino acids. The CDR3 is CASSPTDLKYTDTQYF. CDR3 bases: TGTGCCAGCAGTCCAACGGACCTCAAATACACAGATACGCAGTATTTT.

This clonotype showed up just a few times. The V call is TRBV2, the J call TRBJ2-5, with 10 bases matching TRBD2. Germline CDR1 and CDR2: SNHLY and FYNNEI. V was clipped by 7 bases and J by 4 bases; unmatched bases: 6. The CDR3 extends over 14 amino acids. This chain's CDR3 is CASTPSGRPETQYF. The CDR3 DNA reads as TGTGCCAGCACTCCTAGCGGGAGACCAGAGACCCAGTACTTC.

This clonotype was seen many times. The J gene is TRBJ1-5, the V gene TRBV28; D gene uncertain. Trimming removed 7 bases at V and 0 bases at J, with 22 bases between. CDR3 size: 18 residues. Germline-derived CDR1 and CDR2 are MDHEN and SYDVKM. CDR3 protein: CASNLGRVTDFSNQPQHF. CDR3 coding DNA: TGTGCCAGCAACCTGGGTAGGGTCACCGATTTTAGCAATCAGCCCCAGCATTTT.

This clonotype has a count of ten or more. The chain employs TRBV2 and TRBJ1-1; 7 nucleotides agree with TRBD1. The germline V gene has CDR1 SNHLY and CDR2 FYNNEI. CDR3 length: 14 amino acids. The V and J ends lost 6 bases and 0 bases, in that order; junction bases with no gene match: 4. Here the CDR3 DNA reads TGTGCCAGCAGCGACAGGGATATGAACACTGAAGCTTTCTTT. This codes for CASSDRDMNTEAFF.

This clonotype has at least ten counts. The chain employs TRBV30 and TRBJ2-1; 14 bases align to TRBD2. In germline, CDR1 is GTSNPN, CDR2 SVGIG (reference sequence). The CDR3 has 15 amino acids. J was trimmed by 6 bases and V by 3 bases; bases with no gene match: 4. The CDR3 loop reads CAWRMGLAGANEQFF. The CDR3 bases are TGTGCCTGGAGGATGGGACTAGCGGGAGCCAATGAGCAGTTCTTC.

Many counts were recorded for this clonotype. The CDR3, as DNA: TGTGCCAGCAGCTACAGGAGGGCCTTCTGGGATGAGCAGTTCTTC. Protein product: CASSYRRAFWDEQFF. This rearrangement joins TRBV13 to TRBJ2-1, with D perhaps matching TRBD2 (6 bases). This CDR3 has 15 amino acids. CDR1 is PRHDT, CDR2 FYEKMQ, per germline (reference sequence). Trimming shortened V by 4 bases and J by 8 bases, and 18 bases separated the two germline ends.

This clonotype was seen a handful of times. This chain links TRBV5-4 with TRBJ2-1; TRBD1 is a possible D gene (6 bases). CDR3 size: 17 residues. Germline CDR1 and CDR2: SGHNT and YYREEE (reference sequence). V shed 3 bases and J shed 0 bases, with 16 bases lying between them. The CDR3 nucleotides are TGTGCCAGCAGCTGGGGGACACTATCTACCTCCTACAATGAGCAGTTCTTC. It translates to CASSWGTLSTSYNEQFF.

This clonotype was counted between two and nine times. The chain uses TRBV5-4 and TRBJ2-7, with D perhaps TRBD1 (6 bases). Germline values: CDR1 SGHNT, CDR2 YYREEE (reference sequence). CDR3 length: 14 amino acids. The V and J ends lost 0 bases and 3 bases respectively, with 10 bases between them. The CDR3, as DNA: TGTGCCAGCAGCTTGGAAGGGGGACACTACGAGCAGTACTTC. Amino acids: CASSLEGGHYEQYF. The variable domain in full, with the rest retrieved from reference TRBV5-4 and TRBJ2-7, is ETGVTQSPTHLIKTRGQQVTLRCSSQSGHNTVSWYQQALGQGPQFIFQYYREEENGRGNFPPRFSGLQFPNYSSELNVNALELDDSALYLCASSLEGGHYEQYFGPGTRLTVT.

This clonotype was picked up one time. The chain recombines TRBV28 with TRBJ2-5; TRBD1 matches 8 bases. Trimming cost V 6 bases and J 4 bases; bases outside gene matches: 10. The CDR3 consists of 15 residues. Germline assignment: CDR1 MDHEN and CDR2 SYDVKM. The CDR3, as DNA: TGTGCCAGCAGACCCCGGACAGGGAAGGGAGAGACCCAGTACTTC. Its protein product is CASRPRTGKGETQYF.

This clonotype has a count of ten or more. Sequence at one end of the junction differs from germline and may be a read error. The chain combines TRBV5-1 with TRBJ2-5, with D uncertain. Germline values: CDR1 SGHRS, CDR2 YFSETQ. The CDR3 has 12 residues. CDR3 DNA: TGTGCCAGTTCATCTAATCAAGAGACCCAGTACTTC. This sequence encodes CASSSNQETQYF.

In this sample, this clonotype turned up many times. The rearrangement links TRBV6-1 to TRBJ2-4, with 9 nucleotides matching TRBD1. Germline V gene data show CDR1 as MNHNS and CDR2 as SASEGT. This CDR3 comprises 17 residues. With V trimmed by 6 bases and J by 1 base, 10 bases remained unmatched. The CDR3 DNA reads TGTGCCAGCAGAGCCGGGACAGGGACCTTGGCCAAAAACATTCAGTACTTC. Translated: CASRAGTGTLAKNIQYF.

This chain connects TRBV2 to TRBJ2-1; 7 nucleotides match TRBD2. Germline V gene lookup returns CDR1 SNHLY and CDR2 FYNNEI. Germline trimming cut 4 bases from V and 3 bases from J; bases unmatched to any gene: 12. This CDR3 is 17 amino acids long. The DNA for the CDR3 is TGTGCCAGCAGTGGGCCGGGGCTAGCGGAACACTACAATGAGCAGTTCTTC. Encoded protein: CASSGPGLAEHYNEQFF.

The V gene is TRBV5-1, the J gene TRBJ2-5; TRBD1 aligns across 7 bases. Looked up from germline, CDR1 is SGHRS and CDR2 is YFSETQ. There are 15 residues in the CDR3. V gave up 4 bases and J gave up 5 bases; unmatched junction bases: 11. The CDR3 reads CASSLPQGVGETQYF. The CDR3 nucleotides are TGCGCCAGCAGCCTCCCGCAGGGGGTCGGGGAGACCCAGTACTTC.

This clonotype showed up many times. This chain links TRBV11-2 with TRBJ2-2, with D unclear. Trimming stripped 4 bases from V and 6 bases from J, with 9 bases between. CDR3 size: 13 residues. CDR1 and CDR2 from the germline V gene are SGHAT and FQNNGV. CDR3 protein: CASSSSLSGELFF. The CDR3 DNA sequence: TGTGCCAGCAGCTCCTCCTTGTCCGGGGAGCTGTTTTTT.

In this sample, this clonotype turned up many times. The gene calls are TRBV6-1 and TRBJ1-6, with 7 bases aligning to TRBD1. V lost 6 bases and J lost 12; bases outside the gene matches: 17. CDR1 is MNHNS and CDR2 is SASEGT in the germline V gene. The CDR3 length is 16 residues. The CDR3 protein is CASRRYGTEYRQPLHF. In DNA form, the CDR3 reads TGTGCCAGCAGGCGTTACGGGACAGAATATAGGCAACCCCTCCACTTT.

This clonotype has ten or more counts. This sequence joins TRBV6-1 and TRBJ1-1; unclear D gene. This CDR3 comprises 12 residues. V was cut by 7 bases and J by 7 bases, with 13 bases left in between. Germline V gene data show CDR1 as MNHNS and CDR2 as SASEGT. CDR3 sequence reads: CASTLKGGEAFF. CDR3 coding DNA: TGTGCCAGCACCCTTAAAGGTGGTGAAGCTTTCTTT.